Following are 10 T cell receptor beta chains from one sample sequenced in a study of molecular identifiers for immune sequencing clone quantification. From the PCR reads, TCRdb called clonotypes with MiXCR, one entry per CDR3 protein. This repertoire shows 250,000 to 400,000 distinct CDR3 sequences, over 20% found once; its top ten account for approximately 0.8%. Sequences were obtained from naive CD8+ T cells from blood, with Jurkat cell RNA spiked in. Subset here: FACS-sorted CD8+CD4-CCR7+CD45RA+ naive T cells. The receptors derive from a human donor in good health. Some libraries in this study had Jurkat cell RNA spiked in.

The table lists this clonotype with many counts. The V gene is TRBV7-9, the J gene TRBJ2-2; 11 bases match TRBD2. V lost 1 base and J lost 5; bases outside the gene matches: 6. CDR1 and CDR2 from the germline V gene are SEHNR and FQNEAQ (reference sequence). The CDR3 is made up of 17 amino acids. Written as DNA, the CDR3 is TGTGCCAGCAGCTTAGAATCCCTAGCGGGAGGAACCGGGGAGCTGTTTTTT. This codes for CASSLESLAGGTGELFF. Filled out from reference TRBV7-9 and TRBJ2-2, the complete variable domain reads DTGVSQNPRHKITKRGQNVTFRCDPISEHNRLYWYRQTLGQGPEFLTYFQNEAQLEKSRLLSDRFSAERPKGSFSTLEIQRTEQGDSAMYLCASSLESLAGGTGELFFGEGSRLTVL.

Notes on this clonotype: The junction departs from the called germline gene at one end, perhaps through a read error. The V call is TRBV2, the J call TRBJ2-2; 10 nucleotides match TRBD1. CDR3 length: 19 residues. The germline gives CDR1 SNHLY, CDR2 FYNNEI. CDR3 bases: TGTGCCAGCAGCAACCCCCGGGACAGGGGTACGGGTAGCACCGGGGAGCTGCTTTTT. Translated, it gives CASSNPRDRGTGSTGELLF.

This clonotype has at least ten counts. The V and J genes are TRBV7-8 and TRBJ2-1, with 11 bases lining up with TRBD2. Trimming at V came to 0 bases and at J to 5 bases, leaving 6 bases not matched to a gene. The CDR3 runs 17 residues. CDR1 and CDR2 from the germline V gene are SGHVS and FQNEAQ. The CDR3 protein is CASSLAPLAGGNNEQFF. The CDR3 DNA reads as TGTGCCAGCAGCTTAGCGCCCCTAGCGGGGGGCAACAATGAGCAGTTCTTC. Full variable domain (outside the CDR3, taken from reference TRBV7-8 and TRBJ2-1): GAGVSQSPRYKVAKRGQDVALRCDPISGHVSLFWYQQALGQGPEFLTYFQNEAQLDKSGLPSDRFFAERPEGSVSTLKIQRTQQEDSAVYLCASSLAPLAGGNNEQFFGPGTRLTVL.

This chain joins TRBV6-2 or TRBV6-3 and TRBJ2-5, with 9 positions matching TRBD2. Germline CDR1 is MNHEY and CDR2 is SVGEGT. The CDR3 loop spans 16 amino acids. V dropped 6 bases and J dropped 3; count of bases not matched to a gene: 11. The CDR3 nucleotides are TGTGCCAGCAGAATAACGACTAGCGGAAGGGAAGAGACCCAGTACTTC. Amino acid sequence: CASRITTSGREETQYF.

This clonotype was observed many times. This sequence joins TRBV27 and TRBJ2-7, with D perhaps TRBD1 or TRBD2 (5 bases each). Between the trimmed V and J ends, which lost 2 bases and 5 bases, there was a span of 13 bases. CDR1 and CDR2 (germline): MNHEY, SMNVEV (reference sequence). The CDR3 runs to 14 residues. CDR3 residues: CASSLGARGDEQYF. As DNA, the CDR3 is TGTGCCAGCAGTTTAGGAGCTCGAGGGGACGAGCAGTACTTC.

This clonotype was seen many times. Here the CDR3 DNA reads TGTGCCAGCCACGGAGGGGCTGAAGCTTTCTTT. It encodes CASHGGAEAFF. The chain links TRBV12-3 or TRBV12-4 to TRBJ1-1; possible D gene TRBD1, 5 bases. Deletions cut 8 bases from V and 6 bases from J, with 10 bases between. The CDR3 runs to 11 residues.

This clonotype showed up just a few times. The V and J genes are TRBV10-3 and TRBJ2-7; 8 bases align to TRBD2. Germline CDR1 is ENHRY and CDR2 is SYGVKD. The CDR3 length is 14 residues. The V and J ends lost 5 bases and 2 bases, in that order; junction bases with no gene match: 5. The CDR3 sequence: CAISTPGLAYEQYF. CDR3 in DNA: TGTGCCATCAGTACCCCGGGACTAGCCTACGAGCAGTACTTC.

With regard to this clonotype: A much larger clone lies a single base off, so this may be a read error. In nucleotides, the CDR3 is TGTGTCAGCAGTTTAACCCAGGTCGGCACTGAAGCTTTCTTT. Translation: CVSSLTQVGTEAFF. The V call is TRBV28, the J call TRBJ1-1, with D unresolved. CDR3 length: 14 amino acids. Germline V gene sequence: CDR1 MDHEN, CDR2 SYDVKM.

Ten or more counts support this clonotype. The J gene is TRBJ2-1, the V gene TRBV19, with D perhaps matching TRBD1 (6 bases). The CDR3 is 14 amino acids. Per the germline V gene, CDR1 is LNHDA and CDR2 is SQIVND (reference sequence). Trimming removed 5 bases from V and 4 bases from J, with 12 bases in between. The CDR3 here is CASSPGTLYNEQFF. The CDR3 nucleotides read TGTGCCAGTAGTCCCGGGACATTATACAATGAGCAGTTCTTC. Full variable domain (rest looked up from reference TRBV19 and TRBJ2-1): DGGITQSPKYLFRKEGQNVTLSCEQNLNHDAMYWYRQDPGQGLRLIYYSQIVNDFQKGDIAEGYSVSREKKESFPLTVTSAQKNPTAFYLCASSPGTLYNEQFFGPGTRLTVL.

The table lists this clonotype with many counts. The chain employs TRBV19 and TRBJ2-7; 9 bases align to TRBD2. V trimming: 5 bases; J trimming: 0 bases; junction bases outside the gene matches: 5. The CDR3 totals 15 residues. The germline gives CDR1 LNHDA, CDR2 SQIVND (reference sequence). CDR3 bases: TGTGCCAGTAGTGCGGGACTAGCCCCCTCCTACGAGCAGTACTTC. The encoded protein is CASSAGLAPSYEQYF. Drawing the rest from reference TRBV19 and TRBJ2-7, the complete variable domain is DGGITQSPKYLFRKEGQNVTLSCEQNLNHDAMYWYRQDPGQGLRLIYYSQIVNDFQKGDIAEGYSVSREKKESFPLTVTSAQKNPTAFYLCASSAGLAPSYEQYFGPGTRLTVT.